The 27 T cell receptor beta chains below come from one sample, sequenced in a study of blood T cell repertoires in COVID-19. Generated by immunoSEQ multiplex PCR, the TCRdb table keeps only in-frame clones and is missing some. Of about 300,000 clones in the sample, over 75% were seen once. The material sequenced was peripheral blood. All receptors derive from a human donor in a cohort sampled during active COVID-19.

This clone was seen a single time. The chain couples TRBV19 to TRBJ1-6; tentatively, D is TRBD1 (5 bases). The CDR3 length is 16 residues. The V gene's germline CDR1 is LNHDA and CDR2 SQIVND (reference sequence). The V and J ends lost 7 bases and 3 bases respectively, with 16 bases between them. CDR3 in DNA: TGTGCCAGTACCCGGCAGAGGAGGGGCTATAATTCACCCCTCCACTTT. This translates into CASTRQRRGYNSPLHF.

V and J are TRBV5-1 and TRBJ2-1; TRBD1 aligns across 7 bases. CDR3 size: 16 residues. The trim removed 4 bases at V and 6 bases at J, leaving 13 bases unmatched. From germline, CDR1 is SGHRS and CDR2 YFSETQ. The CDR3 region is CASSTGQTSRFNEQFF. The CDR3 DNA reads as TGCGCCAGCAGCACGGGACAGACAAGCAGGTTCAATGAGCAGTTCTTC.

V usage is TRBV6-2 or TRBV6-3 and J usage is TRBJ2-4; weak D call: TRBD1 (6 bases). The CDR3 sequence is 14 residues long. Germline lookup yields CDR1 MNHEY and CDR2 SVGEGT. V was trimmed by 5 bases and J by 2 bases, leaving 10 bases between them. The CDR3 coding sequence is TGTGCCAGCAGTCTCACAGGGCCCAAAAACATTCAGTACTTC. Translating it yields CASSLTGPKNIQYF.

With regard to this clone: Other DNA sequences in the same sample also yield this CDR3. The chain has TRBV7-2 and TRBJ2-7; possibly TRBD2 for D (6 bases). The germline gives CDR1 SGHTA, CDR2 FQGNSA. The CDR3 loop spans 14 amino acids. V lost 0 bases to trimming and J lost 4 bases, with 10 bases between them. The DNA of the CDR3 is TGTGCCAGCAGCTTAGCGGGAGGATCGTACGAGCAGTACTTC. Its translation is CASSLAGGSYEQYF. Based on the CDR3 plus reference TRBV7-2 and TRBJ2-7, the full variable domain is GAGVSQSPSNKVTEKGKDVELRCDPISGHTALYWYRQSLGQGLEFLIYFQGNSAPDKSGLPSDRFSAERTGGSVSTLTIQRTQQEDSAVYLCASSLAGGSYEQYFGPGTRLTVT.

The V and J genes are TRBV4-3 and TRBJ2-1; D remains unclear. The CDR3 loop spans 15 amino acids. Germline assignment: CDR1 LGHNA and CDR2 YSLEER. V was cut by 0 bases and J by 7 bases, with 13 bases left in between. CDR3 protein: CASSQDRLVLNEQFF. The CDR3 DNA follows: TGCGCCAGCAGCCAAGATAGGCTAGTTCTTAATGAGCAGTTCTTC.

The chain links TRBV19 to TRBJ2-3, with D possibly TRBD1 on 6 matching bases. Germline CDR1 reads LNHDA; CDR2 reads SQIVND (reference sequence). The CDR3 length is 16 residues. Trimming stripped 1 base from V and 0 bases from J, with 11 bases between. CDR3: CASSIGRTESTDTQYF. The CDR3 DNA follows: TGTGCCAGTAGTATAGGCCGGACAGAAAGCACAGATACGCAGTATTTT.

The J gene is TRBJ2-2, the V gene TRBV3-1 (or the pseudogene TRBV3-2); D ambiguous. The CDR3 totals 13 residues. With 1 base removed from V and 7 bases from J, the gap between germline ends came to 7 bases. Germline-derived CDR1 and CDR2 are LGHDT and YNNKEL (reference sequence). The DNA for the CDR3 is TGTGCCAGCAGCCAAGGAGCTGTCGGGGAGCTGTTTTTT. This translates into CASSQGAVGELFF.

V usage is TRBV11-3 and J usage is TRBJ2-1; tentatively, D is TRBD1 (6 bases). V gave up 1 base and J gave up 8 bases, with 12 bases separating them. CDR1 and CDR2 (germline): SGHNT, YENEEA. The CDR3 runs 14 residues. CDR3 sequence reads: CASSLGVGGDEQFF. The CDR3 DNA follows: TGTGCCAGCAGCTTAGGCGTAGGGGGAGATGAGCAGTTCTTC.

The genes are TRBV3-1 (or the pseudogene TRBV3-2) and TRBJ1-3; D gene ambiguous. This CDR3 has 14 residues. V was trimmed by 3 bases and J by 4 bases, leaving 10 bases between them. Germline values: CDR1 LGHDT, CDR2 YNNKEL (reference sequence). The CDR3 loop reads CASSQEVKGNTIYF. The DNA for the CDR3 is TGTGCCAGCAGCCAGGAGGTTAAGGGAAACACCATATATTTT.

The CDR3 sequence is CASSPPSGSIYNEQFF. CDR3 sequence (DNA): TGTGCCAGCAGTCCCCCTAGCGGTTCAATTTACAATGAGCAGTTCTTC. The V and J genes are TRBV27 and TRBJ2-1, with 7 bases matching TRBD2. After removal of 5 bases from V and 4 bases from J, the junction contained 11 bases not matched to a gene. There are 16 residues in the CDR3. Germline CDR1 reads MNHEY; CDR2 reads SMNVEV (reference sequence).

This clone was seen repeatedly, ten times or more. This chain uses TRBV18 with TRBJ1-6; D uncertain. The germline V and J ends were trimmed by 6 bases and 7 bases, with 7 bases remaining between them. The CDR3 contains 12 residues. Germline CDR1 reads KGHSH; CDR2 reads LQKENI. The DNA for the CDR3 is TGTGCCAGCTCCCTTCCGAATTCACCCCTCCACTTT. The encoded protein is CASSLPNSPLHF.

V is TRBV29-1 and J is TRBJ2-7; D might be TRBD1 (6 bases). The CDR3 is 12 residues long. The V gene's germline CDR1 is SQVTM and CDR2 ANQGSEA. V was pared by 6 bases and J by 3 bases, with 12 bases between. CDR3 in amino acids: CSVMWTVYEQYF. The DNA for the CDR3 is TGCAGCGTGATGTGGACAGTCTACGAGCAGTACTTC.

This rearrangement joins TRBV25-1 to TRBJ1-1, with D possibly matching TRBD1 (5 bases). The V gene lost 10 bases and the J gene lost 6 bases, with 18 bases spanning the gap. CDR1 MGHDK and CDR2 SYGVNS come from the germline V gene. The CDR3 length is 13 residues. The CDR3 sequence is CATTTQGKPEAFF. For the CDR3, the DNA is TGTGCCACCACGACGCAGGGAAAACCTGAAGCTTTCTTT.

The rearrangement links TRBV19 to TRBJ2-1, with 7 bases matching TRBD2. Germline V gene sequence: CDR1 LNHDA, CDR2 SQIVND (reference sequence). The CDR3 contains 16 residues. The junction had 13 bases not matched to a gene; V was cut back by 6 bases and J by 5 bases. The CDR3 nucleotides are TGTGCCAGTAGGAAAATTAGCGCCAGCGGGGACAATGAGCAGTTCTTC. Translating gives CASRKISASGDNEQFF.

V gene TRBV5-1 combines with J gene TRBJ2-5; 9 bases are shared with TRBD1. V shed 4 bases and J 10 bases; nucleotides not matched to a gene: 14. This CDR3 is built from 15 residues. The germline V gene has CDR1 SGHRS and CDR2 YFSETQ. The chain's CDR3 is CASSLEDRGRARQYF. The CDR3 nucleotides read TGCGCCAGCAGCCTCGAGGACAGGGGTCGCGCTCGCCAGTACTTC.

The V and J genes are TRBV9 and TRBJ2-7; a possible D gene is TRBD2 (6 bases). CDR3 size: 14 residues. V dropped 1 base and J dropped 2 bases, with 10 bases sitting between them. Germline CDR1 and CDR2: SGDLS and YYNGEE. The DNA for the CDR3 is TGTGCCAGCAGCGTAAACAGCGGGCCCTACGAGCAGTACTTC. It translates to CASSVNSGPYEQYF. The whole variable domain, remainder taken from reference TRBV9 and TRBJ2-7, is DSGVTQTPKHLITATGQRVTLRCSPRSGDLSVYWYQQSLDQGLQFLIQYYNGEERAKGNILERFSAQQFPDLHSELNLSSLELGDSALYFCASSVNSGPYEQYFGPGTRLTVT.

The table lists this clone with a count of one. The chain is built from TRBV6-5 and TRBJ2-3; the D is unclear. Germline CDR1 is MNHEY and CDR2 is SVGAGI. The ends were cut back, 6 bases at V and 1 base at J, with 14 bases in the middle. The CDR3 spans 15 residues. The CDR3 sequence is CASRPTTRGTDTQYF. The DNA for the CDR3 is TGTGCCAGCAGGCCCACAACCCGGGGCACAGATACGCAGTATTTT.

The V and J genes are TRBV2 and TRBJ1-2; a weak D match, TRBD1 (6 bases). The germline V gene encodes CDR1 SNHLY and CDR2 FYNNEI. The CDR3 totals 16 residues. Between the trimmed V and J ends, which lost 0 bases and 7 bases, there was a span of 18 bases. CDR3 DNA sequence: TGTGCCAGCAGTGAAGCCCTAGGGGGAATGGGGCTTGGCTACACCTTC. Translated: CASSEALGGMGLGYTF.

The rearrangement uses TRBV7-2 and TRBJ2-5; 7 bases fit TRBD1. The junction had 8 bases not matched to a gene; V was cut back by 4 bases and J by 3 bases. CDR1 and CDR2 (germline): SGHTA, FQGNSA. The CDR3 is 15 residues long. The CDR3 spells CASSSSGTEKETQYF. The CDR3 region has the DNA TGTGCCAGCAGCTCCTCCGGGACAGAGAAAGAGACCCAGTACTTC.

V and J are TRBV5-4 and TRBJ2-7, with TRBD1 matching over 8 bases. The J segment lost 6 bases and the V segment lost 4 bases, leaving 3 bases of the junction unmatched. CDR3 length: 12 amino acids. The germline gives CDR1 SGHNT, CDR2 YYREEE (reference sequence). CDR3 region: CASSVDRGEQYF. CDR3 in DNA: TGTGCCAGCAGCGTTGACAGGGGCGAGCAGTACTTC.

The rearrangement joins TRBV19 to TRBJ1-1, with D uncertain. Between the trimmed V and J ends, which lost 6 bases and 0 bases, there was a span of 8 bases. The germline V gene encodes CDR1 LNHDA and CDR2 SQIVND (reference sequence). The CDR3 consists of 13 residues. For the CDR3, the DNA is TGTGCCAGTAGGACACCTATGAACACTGAAGCTTTCTTT. Encoded protein: CASRTPMNTEAFF.

The rearrangement joins TRBV19 to TRBJ2-5; 10 bases line up with TRBD2. The CDR3 has 15 amino acids. V shed 4 bases and J 4 bases; nucleotides not matched to a gene: 6. Germline V CDR1 and CDR2: LNHDA, SQIVND (reference sequence). Here the CDR3 DNA reads TGTGCCAGTAGTACTAGGACTAGCGGTGTAGAGACCCAGTACTTC. Translated: CASSTRTSGVETQYF.

The chain couples TRBV5-3 to TRBJ2-7; maybe TRBD1 (6 bases). TRBV5-3 is reported as an ORF; its role is uncertain. The CDR3 is 15 residues long. The germline V and J ends were trimmed by 6 bases and 1 base, with 17 bases remaining between them. CDR3 bases: TGTGCCAGAATGGGGGCAGCCCCTTTTTCCTACGAGCAGTACTTC. Translated, it gives CARMGAAPFSYEQYF.

This chain links TRBV19 with TRBJ2-1; 9 positions match TRBD2. The CDR3 is made up of 15 amino acids. CDR1 and CDR2 from the germline V gene are LNHDA and SQIVND (reference sequence). V shed 3 bases, J shed 4 bases, and the junction held 4 bases outside the gene matches. CDR3 in amino acids: CASSMSLAGYNEQFF. The CDR3 nucleotides are TGTGCCAGTAGTATGTCCCTAGCGGGATACAATGAGCAGTTCTTC. The whole variable domain, filled in from reference TRBV19 and TRBJ2-1, reads DGGITQSPKYLFRKEGQNVTLSCEQNLNHDAMYWYRQDPGQGLRLIYYSQIVNDFQKGDIAEGYSVSREKKESFPLTVTSAQKNPTAFYLCASSMSLAGYNEQFFGPGTRLTVL.

This clone was observed at least ten times. The rearrangement links TRBV7-8 to TRBJ1-4, with D perhaps TRBD1 (6 bases). This CDR3 is 19 amino acids long. CDR1 SGHVS and CDR2 FQNEAQ come from the germline V gene. V gave up 5 bases and J gave up 2 bases, with 24 bases separating them. The DNA for the CDR3 is TGTGCCAGCAGCCCACTACGAGGCAGGGGAGCGATTACTAATGAAAAACTGTTTTTT. Its protein is CASSPLRGRGAITNEKLFF.

The genes are TRBV7-2 and TRBJ2-7; D gene ambiguous. The CDR3 runs 16 residues. The ends were cut back, 1 base at V and 2 bases at J, with 15 bases in the middle. Germline V gene lookup returns CDR1 SGHTA and CDR2 FQGNSA. This CDR3 reads CASSLGRLGKTYEQYF. CDR3 sequence (DNA): TGTGCCAGCAGCTTAGGGCGGCTAGGCAAAACCTACGAGCAGTACTTC.

The genes are TRBV25-1 and TRBJ2-7; D is perhaps TRBD2 (7 bases). Germline loops: CDR1 MGHDK, CDR2 SYGVNS. V was pared by 3 bases and J by 1 base, with 10 bases between. The length of the CDR3 is 14 residues. The CDR3 sequence: CASSDGGASYEQYF. Written as DNA, the CDR3 is TGTGCCAGCAGTGATGGGGGGGCTTCCTACGAGCAGTACTTC.